Listed below are T cell receptor beta chains from one sample, sequenced in a study of T cell responses to AZD1222 COVID-19 vaccine. Assay used: immunoSEQ multiplex PCR; TCRdb lists only in-frame clones, some missing. The data hold about 92,000 clones, with about nine tenths observed a single time. The specimen was peripheral blood, collected on day 0 of AZD1222 vaccination. Receptors were obtained from an adult in good health. Both conserved end residues are part of each CDR3. The D gene is left open where the match is weak. Where a row states a size, it is once, few, many or the class of an expanded clone; other rows omit it.

TRBJ2-3,TRBV18,-,-,TGTGCCAGCTCACCAGGGGGCAAGACAGATACGCAGTATTTT,CASSPGGKTDTQYF
TRBJ2-7,TRBV5-1,-,-,TGCGCCAGCAGACCGATAGACAGGCCAGCCTCCTACGAGCAGTACTTC,CASRPIDRPASYEQYF
TRBJ2-3,TRBV9,TRBD2,-,TGTGCCAGCAGTTTACCTTTAGCGGGGGGGCGGGATACGCAGTATTTT,CASSLPLAGGRDTQYF
TRBJ2-7,TRBV6-5,-,once,TGTGCCAGCAGTTACGGGGTTAGCGGCTACGAGCAGTACTTC,CASSYGVSGYEQYF
TRBJ1-1,TRBV28,-,-,TGTGCCAGCAGTCCCCCGCTGAACATGAACACTGAAGCTTTCTTT,CASSPPLNMNTEAFF
TRBJ1-6,TRBV12-3/TRBV12-4,-,-,TGTGCCAGCAGTTTGAGTTATAATTCACCCCTCCACTTT,CASSLSYNSPLHF
TRBJ2-1,TRBV6-5,-,-,TGTGCCAGCACCCCGGCCCCTGGCAATGAGCAGTTCTTC,CASTPAPGNEQFF
TRBJ2-1,TRBV4-3,TRBD1,-,TGCGCCAGCAGCCTAATTAGACAGGGAGCGGCTGAGCAGTTCTTC,CASSLIRQGAAEQFF
TRBJ1-2,TRBV7-2,TRBD1,-,TGTGCCAGCATCCCACAGGGGCACTATGGCTACACCTTC,CASIPQGHYGYTF
TRBJ2-7,TRBV10-3,-,-,TGTGCCACCGTGACCGGGGACTCCTACGAGCAGTACTTC,CATVTGDSYEQYF
TRBJ2-2,TRBV5-1,-,once,TGCGCCAGCAGCTCTGGTGGGTGGAGATTCAACACCGGGGAGCTGTTTTTT,CASSSGGWRFNTGELFF
TRBJ1-1,TRBV12-3/TRBV12-4,-,-,TGTGCCAGCAGTACCGGGGTTGAAGCTTTCTTT,CASSTGVEAFF
TRBJ2-7,TRBV19,-,-,TGTGCCAGTAGTCCACAGTCGGCGAGCTCCGAGCAGTACTTC,CASSPQSASSEQYF
TRBJ1-6,TRBV7-2,-,few,TGTGCTAGCGGGCCCGGGTTTAATTCACCCCTCCACTTT,CASGPGFNSPLHF
TRBJ1-2,TRBV5-3,-,-,TGTGCCAGAAGATTGATCAGGGGCCGGAGTACCTTC,CARRLIRGRSTF
TRBJ2-4,TRBV4-2,TRBD2,-,TGTGCCAGCAGCCGGGAGGCCCTAGCGGGGGGGCGGTCCAAAAACATTCAGTACTTC,CASSREALAGGRSKNIQYF
TRBJ2-5,TRBV5-1,TRBD2,-,TGCGCCAGCAGCTCGGGGACTAGCGGGACGGAGACCCAGTACTTC,CASSSGTSGTETQYF
TRBJ2-1,TRBV30,TRBD2,-,TGTGCCTGGAGCCCTCCCGGGCGGGGGTACAATGAGCAGTTCTTC,CAWSPPGRGYNEQFF
TRBJ1-5,TRBV21-1,-,-,TGTGCCAGCAGCAAAGTCCTTCTATACCCCTTTAGCAATCAGCCCCAGCATTTT,CASSKVLLYPFSNQPQHF
TRBJ1-1,TRBV12-3/TRBV12-4,-,-,TGTGCCAGCAGATTTACAGTTTCGGTCGCCACTTTCTTT,CASRFTVSVATFF
TRBJ2-1,TRBV5-4,-,once,TGTGCCAGCAGCTTAGACTGGCATGAGCAGTTCTTC,CASSLDWHEQFF
TRBJ1-6,TRBV10-3,-,-,TGTGCCATCAGTGAGTCAGGGGGAGGGGATTCACCCCTCCACTTT,CAISESGGGDSPLHF
TRBJ2-5,TRBV1,-,-,TGCACCAGCAGCCAAGGTAGCGGGGGGCGGCAAGAGACCCAGTACTTC,CTSSQGSGGRQETQYF
TRBJ2-2,TRBV5-4,TRBD2,medium-sized,TGTGCCAGCAGGCCGGGACTAGCGGGGGGGAATACCGGGGAGCTGTTTTTT,CASRPGLAGGNTGELFF
TRBJ2-4,TRBV21-1,-,-,TGTGCCAGCAGCAAAGCGGGAGGGAGCTTAGCCAAAAACATTCAGTACTTC,CASSKAGGSLAKNIQYF
TRBJ2-7,TRBV6-2/TRBV6-3,-,-,TGTGCCAGCAGTTACTCGAGGGGAAAAAGGGGCTACGAGCAGTACTTC,CASSYSRGKRGYEQYF
TRBJ2-7,TRBV7-5,-,-,TGTGCCAGAAGCTTAGAACGACCGACGGGGACTAGCCAAACGTACGAGCAGTACTTC,CARSLERPTGTSQTYEQYF
TRBJ2-2,TRBV7-9,-,medium-sized,TGTGCCAGCAGCTACACAGGGAACACCGGGGAGCTGTTTTTT,CASSYTGNTGELFF
TRBJ1-1,TRBV3-1/TRBV3-2,TRBD1,-,TGTGCCAGCAGCCAAGATTCTAGGCAGGGGGCTGAAGCTTTCTTT,CASSQDSRQGAEAFF
TRBJ1-4,TRBV19,-,-,TGTGCCAGTAGTACCTACAGCCGCGGGGCTAATGAAAAACTGTTTTTT,CASSTYSRGANEKLFF
TRBJ1-5,TRBV7-2,-,-,TGTGCCAGCAGCTTAGTAGGAGGGCAGAGCAATCAGCCCCAGCATTTT,CASSLVGGQSNQPQHF
TRBJ2-7,TRBV5-1,-,-,TGCGCCAGCAGCCTAAGCTCCTACGAGCAGTACTTC,CASSLSSYEQYF
TRBJ1-2,TRBV5-1,TRBD1,-,TGCGCCAGCAGCCCGTACGGGACAGGGGCTTTTAACTATGGCTACACCTTC,CASSPYGTGAFNYGYTF
TRBJ1-1,TRBV2,-,-,TGTGCCAGCAGGGCACAGGGAAGGGCTTTCTTT,CASRAQGRAFF
TRBJ2-7,TRBV5-1,-,-,TGCGCCAGCAGCTTCCGGGGGCCGGCCGGCGAGCAGTACTTC,CASSFRGPAGEQYF
TRBJ2-7,TRBV6-1,-,-,TGTGCCAGCAGTGAAGCGGTTGGAGTCCTCTTC,CASSEAVGVLF
TRBJ2-3,TRBV3-1/TRBV3-2,TRBD2,-,TGTGCCAGCAGCCTTAGCGGGAGTTTGTATACGCAGTATTTT,CASSLSGSLYTQYF
TRBJ1-1,TRBV29-1,-,-,TGCAGCGTTGAATCTGAGGCGAACACTGAAGCTTTCTTT,CSVESEANTEAFF
TRBJ2-1,TRBV14,TRBD2,-,TGTGCCAGCAGCCAAGATGGGCGGGGGTACTTCCCTGAGCAGTTCTTC,CASSQDGRGYFPEQFF
TRBJ1-5,TRBV19,-,-,TGTGCCAGTAGTATTTCCGACCCAGGCGTACAGCCCCAGCATTTT,CASSISDPGVQPQHF
TRBJ2-3,TRBV18,TRBD2,-,TGTGCCAGCTCACCATGGACTAGCGGGAACACAGATACGCAGTATTTT,CASSPWTSGNTDTQYF
TRBJ2-7,TRBV6-2/TRBV6-3,-,-,TGTGCCAGCAGCTTACAGGGACTGCCCTACGAGCAGTACTTC,CASSLQGLPYEQYF
TRBJ2-3,TRBV2,TRBD1,-,TGTGCCAGCACAGGGGGAACAGATACGCAGTATTTT,CASTGGTDTQYF
TRBJ1-3,TRBV29-1,-,-,TGCAGCGTTGATTTCAGGGGTACTGGAAACACCATATATTTT,CSVDFRGTGNTIYF
TRBJ1-5,TRBV29-1,TRBD1,-,TGCAGCGTAGGGACAGACGGCAATCAGCCCCAGCATTTT,CSVGTDGNQPQHF
TRBJ1-2,TRBV11-3,-,-,TGTGCCAGCAGCTTAGCGTCGGGCTATGGCTACACCTTC,CASSLASGYGYTF